A selection of T cell receptor beta chains follows, all from one sample in a study of cytomegalovirus exposure and HLA in healthy donors. The protocol was immunoSEQ multiplex PCR, while the TCRdb copy is restricted to in-frame clones and leaves out a portion. The sample contains about 110,000 clones, more than 70% of which appear only once. Sequenced material: PBMCs. Every receptor here comes from a man aged 30 to 45 in good health and CMV-seronegative. CDR3s include the opening cysteine and the closing phenylalanine or tryptophan. The D gene is left open where the match is weak. A row's size may be missing; if present it is once, few, many or a size class.

V gene: TRBV7-8
clone size: -
D gene: TRBD1
J gene: TRBJ2-5
CDR3 DNA: TGTGCCAGCAGCAAGGGACAGGGAATCGGAGAGACCCAGTACTTC
CDR3 protein: CASSKGQGIGETQYF

V gene: TRBV15
clone size: -
D gene: TRBD1
J gene: TRBJ1-4
CDR3 DNA: TGTGCCACCAGCTCGGGACAGGGAGCAACTAATGAAAAACTGTTTTTT
CDR3 protein: CATSSGQGATNEKLFF

V gene: TRBV6-1
clone size: -
D gene: -
J gene: TRBJ2-3
CDR3 DNA: TGTGCCAGCAGTGAACTAGCGATCCGGGGAGATACGCAGTATTTT
CDR3 protein: CASSELAIRGDTQYF

V gene: TRBV2
clone size: -
D gene: TRBD2
J gene: TRBJ2-3
CDR3 DNA: TGTGCCAGCAGGTCGGGAGGAGATACGCAGTATTTT
CDR3 protein: CASRSGGDTQYF

V gene: TRBV7-2
clone size: -
D gene: -
J gene: TRBJ2-7
CDR3 DNA: TGTGCCAGCAGATGGGACTCGAGCTCCTACGAGCAGTACTTC
CDR3 protein: CASRWDSSSYEQYF

V gene: TRBV5-1
clone size: few
D gene: TRBD1
J gene: TRBJ2-7
CDR3 DNA: TGTGCCAGCAGCTGGGACAGGGGTCGGTCCTACGAGCAGTACTTC
CDR3 protein: CASSWDRGRSYEQYF

V gene: TRBV5-8
clone size: few
D gene: TRBD1
J gene: TRBJ2-1
CDR3 DNA: TGTGCCAGCAGCTTGAAGGGACAGGGATGGAATGAGCAGTTCTTC
CDR3 protein: CASSLKGQGWNEQFF

V gene: TRBV5-4
clone size: -
D gene: -
J gene: TRBJ2-3
CDR3 DNA: TGTGCCAGCAGCTTCGCCGCAGCGGATACGCAGTATTTT
CDR3 protein: CASSFAAADTQYF

V gene: TRBV30
clone size: -
D gene: -
J gene: TRBJ2-2
CDR3 DNA: TGTGCCTGCAGTAAAACCCTCGGCACCGGGGAGCTGTTTTTT
CDR3 protein: CACSKTLGTGELFF

V gene: TRBV6-1
clone size: -
D gene: -
J gene: TRBJ1-3
CDR3 DNA: TGTGCCAGCAGGAGAGGAAACACCATATATTTT
CDR3 protein: CASRRGNTIYF

V gene: TRBV9
clone size: -
D gene: TRBD2
J gene: TRBJ2-1
CDR3 DNA: TGTGCCAGCAGCACCCCCGGGACTAGCTACAATGAGCAGTTCTTC
CDR3 protein: CASSTPGTSYNEQFF

V gene: TRBV18
clone size: once
D gene: -
J gene: TRBJ2-1
CDR3 DNA: TGTGCCAGCTCACCAGGACGGGGAAGGGAGTTAAATGAGCAGTTCTTC
CDR3 protein: CASSPGRGRELNEQFF